One sample yielded the 20 T cell receptor beta chains listed below, sequenced in a study of Ad26.COV2.S vaccination and SARS-CoV-2 variants. Produced via immunoSEQ multiplex PCR; TCRdb's table is partial and in-frame only. The data hold about 330,000 clones, with around 90% observed a single time. Treatment specified: around 19 received Ad26.COV2.S at low or high dose, single or two shots; 5 received placebo; per-sample allocation not given. Collection of samples fell on day 63 after the first vaccine or placebo injection. The sample consisted of peripheral blood, taken in a trial of Ad26.COV2.S vaccine versus placebo. The source is a person between 18 and 59 years old who received the Ad26.COV2.S COVID-19 vaccine or a placebo.

The V call is TRBV6-2 or TRBV6-3, the J call TRBJ2-5, with 8 bases identical to TRBD2. The CDR3 covers 17 residues. V lost 5 bases to trimming and J lost 5 bases; unmatched junction nucleotides: 16. CDR1 and CDR2 (germline): MNHEY, SVGEGT. DNA of the CDR3: TGTGCCAGCAGTCCCCTCCCGGGACTAGTCTTTGGGGAGACCCAGTACTTC. Translated, it gives CASSPLPGLVFGETQYF.

The genes are TRBV5-1 and TRBJ1-2; TRBD1 agrees at 7 bases. The length of the CDR3 is 14 residues. The V gene end was trimmed by 0 bases and the J gene end by 4 bases; junction bases not matched to a gene: 3. Per germline, CDR1 SGHRS and CDR2 YFSETQ. CDR3 nucleotides: TGCGCCAGCAGCTTGGTCCCAGGGGGCTATGGCTACACCTTC. Protein sequence: CASSLVPGGYGYTF.

The chain uses TRBV18 and TRBJ2-2; D may correspond to TRBD1 or TRBD2 (5 bases each). The germline V gene encodes CDR1 KGHSH and CDR2 LQKENI. The CDR3 is 15 residues long. The V end was cut by 2 bases, the J end by 4 bases, with 11 bases between. CDR3 in DNA: TGTGCCAGCTCACCAGTGACGGGACGCACCGGGGAGCTGTTTTTT. It translates to CASSPVTGRTGELFF.

The chain uses TRBV19 and TRBJ1-1; the D gene is possibly TRBD1 (5 bases). The CDR3 has 14 residues. Germline CDR1 and CDR2: LNHDA and SQIVND (reference sequence). V lost 8 bases and J 5 bases, leaving 18 bases between the germline ends. The CDR3 sequence is CASAREGRRTEAFF. The DNA for the CDR3 is TGTGCCAGTGCCAGGGAGGGGAGGAGGACTGAAGCTTTCTTT. Full variable domain (rest looked up from reference TRBV19 and TRBJ1-1): DGGITQSPKYLFRKEGQNVTLSCEQNLNHDAMYWYRQDPGQGLRLIYYSQIVNDFQKGDIAEGYSVSREKKESFPLTVTSAQKNPTAFYLCASAREGRRTEAFFGQGTRLTVV.

The CDR3 reads CASKDSTYQPQHF. The CDR3 bases are TGTGCCAGTAAAGACAGTACTTATCAGCCCCAGCATTTT. The chain carries TRBV19 and TRBJ1-5; weak D call: TRBD1 (5 bases). Looked up from germline, CDR1 is LNHDA and CDR2 is SQIVND (reference sequence). CDR3 length equals 13 residues. Trimming took off 7 bases at V and 5 bases at J, with 12 bases between the two ends.

The chain is built from TRBV7-9 and TRBJ2-2, with TRBD2 as a possible D gene (5 bases). The CDR3 has 11 residues. Germline V gene lookup returns CDR1 SEHNR and CDR2 FQNEAQ (reference sequence). Deletions cut 8 bases from V and 9 bases from J, with 10 bases between. CDR3 amino acids: CASSRGRELFF. The DNA of the CDR3 is TGTGCCAGCTCACGAGGGAGGGAGCTGTTTTTT.

This sequence joins TRBV3-1 (or the pseudogene TRBV3-2) and TRBJ1-2, with 8 positions matching TRBD1. V shed 4 bases, J shed 9 bases, and the junction held 13 bases outside the gene matches. Germline lookup yields CDR1 LGHDT and CDR2 YNNKEL (reference sequence). The CDR3 is 15 amino acids. The CDR3 nucleotides are TGTGCCAGCAGCCGGAGGGGACAGGCCGAAGGGAGCTACACCTTC. Its translation is CASSRRGQAEGSYTF.

The V and J genes are TRBV7-9 and TRBJ2-7, with a tentative D call TRBD2 (6 bases). Per germline, CDR1 SEHNR and CDR2 FQNEAQ (reference sequence). CDR3 length equals 13 residues. Deletions cut 4 bases from V and 4 bases from J, with 11 bases between. CDR3 sequence (DNA): TGTGCCAGCAGCTCACTCGGGGGATACGAGCAGTACTTC. Its translation is CASSSLGGYEQYF. Full variable domain (remainder filled in from reference TRBV7-9 and TRBJ2-7): DTGVSQNPRHKITKRGQNVTFRCDPISEHNRLYWYRQTLGQGPEFLTYFQNEAQLEKSRLLSDRFSAERPKGSFSTLEIQRTEQGDSAMYLCASSSLGGYEQYFGPGTRLTVT.

V and J are TRBV5-1 and TRBJ2-1, with 8 bases lining up with TRBD2. J lost 6 bases, V lost 2 bases, and 7 bases had no gene match. The CDR3 totals 15 residues. Germline CDR1 and CDR2: SGHRS and YFSETQ. The CDR3 bases are TGCGCCAGCAGCTTCTACGGGACTAGTTCCAATGAGCAGTTCTTC. Translation gives CASSFYGTSSNEQFF. The full variable domain, rest sourced from reference TRBV5-1 and TRBJ2-1, is KAGVTQTPRYLIKTRGQQVTLSCSPISGHRSVSWYQQTPGQGLQFLFEYFSETQRNKGNFPGRFSGRQFSNSRSEMNVSTLELGDSALYLCASSFYGTSSNEQFFGPGTRLTVL.

This chain uses TRBV6-5 with TRBJ1-5, with 7 bases lining up with TRBD1. V shed 0 bases and J 8 bases; nucleotides not matched to a gene: 4. The germline V gene encodes CDR1 MNHEY and CDR2 SVGAGI. The CDR3 spans 14 residues. In DNA form, the CDR3 reads TGTGCCAGCAGTTACTCAGGGGGCGGTAAGCCCCAGCATTTT. It encodes CASSYSGGGKPQHF.

The CDR3 DNA reads TGTGCCAGCCTCAGGGATAGCTCCTACAATGAGCAGTTCTTC. Its translation is CASLRDSSYNEQFF. The V and J genes are TRBV7-9 and TRBJ2-1; TRBD1 might be the D (5 bases). V was cut by 8 bases and J by 0 bases, with 11 bases left in between. This CDR3 is built from 14 residues. The germline gives CDR1 SEHNR, CDR2 FQNEAQ (reference sequence).

This clone was picked up a small number of times. J is TRBJ1-5 and V is TRBV4-1; D is possibly TRBD1 (6 bases). The germline V gene has CDR1 MGHRA and CDR2 YSYEKL. V lost 7 bases and J lost 0, with 7 bases in between. The CDR3 is 13 amino acids. For the CDR3, the DNA is TGCGCCAGCAAAGGGGGTAGCAATCAGCCCCAGCATTTT. Protein product: CASKGGSNQPQHF.

The rearrangement joins TRBV2 to TRBJ2-7; 9 bases line up with TRBD2. The CDR3 runs to 14 residues. The trim removed 4 bases at V and 2 bases at J, leaving 3 bases unmatched. Per the germline V gene, CDR1 is SNHLY and CDR2 is FYNNEI. CDR3 protein: CASSGERGAYEQYF. The CDR3 DNA reads as TGTGCCAGCAGTGGTGAGCGGGGGGCCTACGAGCAGTACTTC.

This clone has a single count. This chain uses TRBV5-1 with TRBJ1-1; D might be TRBD1 (6 bases). V gave up 5 bases and J gave up 4 bases, with 15 bases separating them. The germline V gene has CDR1 SGHRS and CDR2 YFSETQ. CDR3 length equals 14 residues. For the CDR3, the DNA is TGCGCCAGCAGAGGCCCAGGGGCAAGCACTGAAGCTTTCTTT. Its protein is CASRGPGASTEAFF.

The V gene is TRBV24-1, the J gene TRBJ2-5; 12 nucleotides match TRBD1. J gave up 5 bases and V 3 bases, and 6 bases lay outside the gene matches. This CDR3 spans 16 amino acids. Germline CDR1 KGHDR, CDR2 SFDVKD. The CDR3 coding sequence is TGTGCCACCAGTGATCCCGGGACAGGGGGCAGGGAGACCCAGTACTTC. Translated: CATSDPGTGGRETQYF.

The rearrangement links TRBV5-1 to TRBJ2-2; perhaps D is TRBD1 or TRBD2 (5 bases each). V shed 1 base and J shed 9 bases, with 25 bases lying between them. The CDR3 is 18 residues long. CDR1 SGHRS and CDR2 YFSETQ come from the germline V gene. The CDR3 is CASSLRDQLNTGSRELFF. CDR3 sequence (DNA): TGCGCCAGCAGCTTGAGGGACCAATTGAACACCGGGTCTAGGGAGCTGTTTTTT.

J is TRBJ2-7 and V is TRBV3-1 (or the pseudogene TRBV3-2); 11 bases fit TRBD2. Looked up from germline, CDR1 is LGHDT and CDR2 is YNNKEL (reference sequence). V was clipped by 8 bases and J by 0 bases; unmatched bases: 18. The CDR3 loop spans 19 amino acids. For the CDR3, the DNA is TGTGCCAGCCAGCCCCCGTCGCCGGCCGGACTAGCGGGCTCCTACGAGCAGTACGTC. As protein: CASQPPSPAGLAGSYEQYV.

The genes are TRBV6-5 and TRBJ2-7, with TRBD2 identical over 9 bases. Germline-derived CDR1 and CDR2 are MNHEY and SVGAGI. The CDR3 has 15 residues. The ends lost 6 bases at V and 0 bases at J; junction bases unmatched: 6. The CDR3 nucleotides read TGTGCCAGCAGCGCCTATAGCGGGGGCTCCTACGAGCAGTACGTC. Amino acids: CASSAYSGGSYEQYV.

The chain is built from TRBV7-9 and TRBJ2-1, with D uncertain. The CDR3 is made up of 14 amino acids. Germline values: CDR1 SEHNR, CDR2 FQNEAQ (reference sequence). V was trimmed by 0 bases and J by 7 bases, leaving 10 bases between them. DNA of the CDR3: TGTGCCAGCAGCTTAGCAGGGTCAAAGAATGAGCAGTTCTTC. It encodes CASSLAGSKNEQFF.

V is TRBV7-2 and J is TRBJ2-3, with 11 bases lining up with TRBD2. The CDR3 length is 17 residues. Germline CDR1 is SGHTA and CDR2 is FQGNSA. V lost 3 bases and J lost 5; bases outside the gene matches: 10. CDR3 protein: CASSFPTRLAGLDTQYF. DNA of the CDR3: TGTGCCAGCAGCTTCCCGACACGACTAGCGGGGCTAGATACGCAGTATTTT.